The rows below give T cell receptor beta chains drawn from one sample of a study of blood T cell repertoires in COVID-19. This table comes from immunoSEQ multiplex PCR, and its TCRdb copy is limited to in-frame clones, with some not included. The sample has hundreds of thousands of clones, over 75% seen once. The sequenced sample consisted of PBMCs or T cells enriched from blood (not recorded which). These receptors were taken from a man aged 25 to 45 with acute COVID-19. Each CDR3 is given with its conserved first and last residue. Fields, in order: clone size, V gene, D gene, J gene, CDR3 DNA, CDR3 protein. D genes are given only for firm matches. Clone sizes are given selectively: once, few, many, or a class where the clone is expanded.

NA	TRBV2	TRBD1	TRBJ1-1	TGTGCCAGCCAGCGGGACAGGGGGCGCATTAACACTGAAGCTTTCTTT	CASQRDRGRINTEAFF
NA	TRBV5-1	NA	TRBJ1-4	TGCGCCAGCAGGGACAGCCTATATGAAAAACTGTTTTTT	CASRDSLYEKLFF
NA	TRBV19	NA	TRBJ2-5	TGTGCCAGTAGTATACAGGGGAAGACCCAGTACTTC	CASSIQGKTQYF
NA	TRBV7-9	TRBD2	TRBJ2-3	TGTGCCAGCAGCTTAGAGAGCGTGGGGGGGTTGGATACGCAGTATTTT	CASSLESVGGLDTQYF
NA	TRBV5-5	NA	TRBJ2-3	TGTGCCAGCAGCTTGGATGGCAGGGGGGCCCTCGATACGCAGTATTTT	CASSLDGRGALDTQYF
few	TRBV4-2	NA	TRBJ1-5	TGTGCCAGCAGCCAAGATTTTATTAATCAGCCCCAGCATTTT	CASSQDFINQPQHF
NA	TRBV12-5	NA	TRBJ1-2	TGTGCTAGTGGTTTGGTGCGGGGCTACACCTTC	CASGLVRGYTF
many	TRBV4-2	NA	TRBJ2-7	TGTGCCAGCAGCCCCGAGCGAGGGTTTGGCGAGCAGTACTTC	CASSPERGFGEQYF
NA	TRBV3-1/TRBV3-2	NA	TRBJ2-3	TGTGCCAGCAGCCAAGGACAGGCGCGAGATACGCAGTATTTT	CASSQGQARDTQYF
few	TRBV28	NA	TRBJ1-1	TGTGCCAGCAGCGGGGGAGGGGCATCTTTCTTT	CASSGGGASFF
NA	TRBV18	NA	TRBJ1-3	TGTGCCAGCTCACCCCGGGACACCATATATTTT	CASSPRDTIYF
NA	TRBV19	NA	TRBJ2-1	TGTGCCAGCGTCCCGGGGGGCCCCACAGATGAGCAGTTCTTC	CASVPGGPTDEQFF
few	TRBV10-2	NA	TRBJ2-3	TGCGCCAGCAGTGATTCCGGTGGTGGCACAGATACGCAGTATTTT	CASSDSGGGTDTQYF
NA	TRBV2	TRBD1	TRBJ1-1	TGTGCCAGCAGTGAAAGAGGGGGCCGGACTGAAGCTTTCTTT	CASSERGGRTEAFF
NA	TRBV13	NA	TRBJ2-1	TGTGCCAGCAGCTCGGGGGAGAAAGCCTACAATGAGCAGTTCTTC	CASSSGEKAYNEQFF
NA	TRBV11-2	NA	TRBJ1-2	TGTGCCAGCAGCTTAGATGGGCAGGACTATGGCTACACCTTC	CASSLDGQDYGYTF
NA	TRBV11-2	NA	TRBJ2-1	TGTGCCAGCAGCTCTCAGGGCAATGAGCAGTTCTTC	CASSSQGNEQFF
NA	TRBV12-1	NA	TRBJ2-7	TGTGCCAGCAGCTTTGAGAGGCTAGCGAACCCTTACGAGCAGTACTTC	CASSFERLANPYEQYF
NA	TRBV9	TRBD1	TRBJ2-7	TGTGCCAGCAGCGTAGCAGGGGGTACCTACGAGCAGTACTTC	CASSVAGGTYEQYF
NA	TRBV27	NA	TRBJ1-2	TGTGCCAGCAGTTTGGAGGGGAGGAACTATGGCTACACCTTC	CASSLEGRNYGYTF
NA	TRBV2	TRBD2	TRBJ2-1	TGTGCCAGCAGCGGGACTACTAGCTCCTACAATGAGCAGTTCTTC	CASSGTTSSYNEQFF